The next 4 T cell receptor beta chains were all read from a single sample in a study of blood T cell repertoires in COVID-19. Sequencing was performed with immunoSEQ multiplex PCR; in TCRdb, only in-frame clones are kept and a portion is missing. Of tens of thousands of clones listed, around 81% are singletons. Specimen: peripheral blood. The receptors were sampled from an elderly man with COVID-19, enrolled during active disease.

V and J are TRBV6-2 or TRBV6-3 and TRBJ1-2; 7 bases agree with TRBD1. Losses at the gene ends were 2 bases for V and 6 bases for J; bases not matched to a gene: 6. The CDR3 consists of 14 residues. Germline CDR1 MNHEY, CDR2 SVGEGT. DNA of the CDR3: TGTGCCAGCAGTTACGGGACAGCAGCCGATGGCTACACCTTC. It is translated as CASSYGTAADGYTF.

CDR3 in DNA: TGTGCCAGCAGCTTAATAGGGGTTTATGGCTACACCTTC. Translated: CASSLIGVYGYTF. The chain combines TRBV7-9 with TRBJ1-2; tentative D call: TRBD1 (5 bases). CDR1 and CDR2 from the germline V gene are SEHNR and FQNEAQ (reference sequence). V lost 2 bases to trimming and J lost 5 bases, with 9 bases between them. There are 13 residues in the CDR3.

The chain has TRBV2 and TRBJ2-1; 8 bases line up with TRBD1. Germline CDR1 SNHLY, CDR2 FYNNEI. This CDR3 is built from 15 residues. The trim removed 6 bases at V and 2 bases at J, leaving 6 bases unmatched. The CDR3 here is CASSPGQGTYNEQFF. The CDR3 DNA sequence: TGTGCCAGCAGCCCAGGACAGGGCACCTACAATGAGCAGTTCTTC.

The V and J genes are TRBV10-3 and TRBJ1-6; D not certain. The germline V and J ends were trimmed by 5 bases and 6 bases, with 11 bases remaining between them. Germline CDR1 and CDR2: ENHRY and SYGVKD. The CDR3 has 14 residues. CDR3 sequence: CAISPGKINSPLHF. The CDR3 DNA reads TGTGCCATCAGTCCGGGGAAAATTAATTCACCCCTCCACTTT.